Listed below are T cell receptor beta chains from one sample, sequenced in a study of blood T cells in healthy people across ages. TCRdb fed the 5' RACE reads into MiXCR, producing one record per CDR3 protein. Seen here are 650,000 to 900,000 distinct CDR3 sequences, 62% observed once, and the top ten hold 25% to 35%. Material: blood. Receptors originate from a man aged 25-40 years in good health. The CDR3 runs from the conserved cysteine through the conserved F or W.

j_call v_call cdr3_aa
TRBJ2-1 TRBV27 CASSLGVAGGYNEQFF
TRBJ2-5 TRBV20-1 CSAPASGDQETQYF
TRBJ1-5 TRBV7-9 CASSDGMDNQPQHF
TRBJ2-7 TRBV3-1 CASSQGQGAPEQYF
TRBJ1-3 TRBV27 CASSPQATLASGNTIYF
TRBJ1-2 TRBV6-4 CARLQGTLNYGYTF
. TRBV6-2/TRBV6-3 CASSLSWGTYEQYF
TRBJ1-2 TRBV9 CASSPYGGTGTGGYTF
TRBJ1-2 TRBV24-1 CATSPGQGIYGYTF
TRBJ2-5 TRBV7-6 CASSLEHGQETQYF
TRBJ2-5 TRBV28 CASSLSTLAGRGETQYF
TRBJ1-4 TRBV20-1 CSARGTSTNEKLFF
TRBJ1-1 TRBV5-4 CASSLRGWNTEAFF
TRBJ2-7 TRBV20-1 CSAERYEQYF
TRBJ1-5 TRBV6-6 CASSKGTDSNQPQHF
TRBJ1-2 TRBV5-1 CASSLEEGVYGYTF
TRBJ2-7 TRBV9 CASSGVEGSYEQYF
TRBJ1-4 TRBV10-3 CAISGELNEKLFF
TRBJ2-5 TRBV12-3/TRBV12-4 CASSFYRGHRETQYF
TRBJ1-2 TRBV4-2 CASSQTGQGFSGYTF
TRBJ2-3 TRBV7-2 CASSSPGTGQYF
TRBJ2-1 TRBV5-6 CASSSGQGGVYNEQFF
TRBJ2-7 TRBV21-1 CASPSWQGLTYEQYF
TRBJ2-1 TRBV6-2/TRBV6-3 CASSHLWARAGSNEQFF
TRBJ2-3 TRBV12-5 CASGLATDTQYF
TRBJ2-5 TRBV11-2 CASSFGGTDQETQYF
TRBJ2-1 TRBV9 CASSVRSGTPYNEQFF
TRBJ2-5 TRBV24-1 CATSGDGTQYF
TRBJ1-2 TRBV2 CASSDGVGYTF
. TRBV6-6 CASSYRAPYEQYF
TRBJ2-2 TRBV29-1 CSVTGQGYTGELFF
TRBJ1-6 TRBV25-1 CASSGDQGRIPLHF
TRBJ2-1 TRBV2 CASSGSGGASYNEQFF
TRBJ2-5 TRBV15 CATSGALGPWETQYF
TRBJ2-3 TRBV5-5 CASSEQGWDTQYF
. TRBV20-1 CSASHSLWNEQYF
TRBJ2-3 TRBV5-6 CASSFAGYADTQYF
TRBJ2-7 TRBV4-3 CASSQDRAFIYEQYF
TRBJ2-1 TRBV25-1 CATISQGFSYNEQFF
TRBJ2-4 TRBV7-9 CASSLVVAKNIQYF
TRBJ2-5 TRBV4-3 CASSQDYPGTGAQETQYF
TRBJ1-6 TRBV6-6 CASSYEGHPNSPLHF
TRBJ2-1 TRBV4-2 CASSQELAGGYEQFF